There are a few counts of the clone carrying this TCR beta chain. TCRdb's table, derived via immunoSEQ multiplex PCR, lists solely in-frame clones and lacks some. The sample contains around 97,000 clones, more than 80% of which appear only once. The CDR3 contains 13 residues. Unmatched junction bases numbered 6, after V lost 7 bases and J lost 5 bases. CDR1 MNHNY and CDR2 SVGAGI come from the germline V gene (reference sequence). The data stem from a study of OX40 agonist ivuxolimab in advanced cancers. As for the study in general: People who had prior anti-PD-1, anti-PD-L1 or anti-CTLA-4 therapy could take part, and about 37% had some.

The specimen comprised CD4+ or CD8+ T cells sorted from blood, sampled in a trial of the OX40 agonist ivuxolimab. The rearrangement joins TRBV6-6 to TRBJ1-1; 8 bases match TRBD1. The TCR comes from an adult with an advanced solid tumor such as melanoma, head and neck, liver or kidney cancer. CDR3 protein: CASIDRGQTEAFF. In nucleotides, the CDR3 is TGTGCCAGCATCGACAGGGGTCAGACTGAAGCTTTCTTT.